Listed below are T cell receptor beta chains from one sample, sequenced in a study of T cell repertoires in ileal Crohn's disease. The assay was immunoSEQ multiplex PCR, and TCRdb's table has in-frame clones only and misses some. In the table there are roughly 2,400 clones, around 93% of which are singletons. What was sequenced was ileal tissue. The receptors originated from an adult with Crohn's disease. CDR3s leave out the opening cysteine and the closing phenylalanine or tryptophan.

J	V	CDR3
TRBJ1-2	TRBV5-1	ASSLAGNYGYT
TRBJ1-6	TRBV6-1	ASSESLEPYSPLH
TRBJ1-3	TRBV7-3	ASRGGGVTY
TRBJ1-4	TRBV5-1	ASSLVGQGNEKLF
TRBJ1-1	TRBV9	ASSVKTGEGTEAF
TRBJ2-7	TRBV5-1	ASSLRTTFNGEQY
TRBJ2-4	TRBV5-6	ASSPTGTSSIQY
TRBJ1-1	TRBV10-2	ASSEGRSGTSGTEAF
TRBJ2-2	TRBV9	ASSASWGRGPGELF
TRBJ2-4	TRBV4-3	ASSQDWGQGVGDIQY
TRBJ1-6	TRBV7-8	ASSLAGGRVNNSPLH
TRBJ2-5	TRBV11-2	ASSRQGSETQY
TRBJ2-5	TRBV11-2	ASSTRQEVPNQETQY
TRBJ1-4	TRBV14	AKIGGGWHEKLF
TRBJ2-1	TRBV5-4	ASSLTSGNNEQF
TRBJ2-2	TRBV6-1	ATTRKGAGSGELF
TRBJ2-1	TRBV6-4	ASSDRAGVRSYNEQF
TRBJ2-1	TRBV11-2	ASIRSTGTSVYNEQF
TRBJ1-1	TRBV4-3	ASSQDSERNTEAF
TRBJ1-4	TRBV4-3	ASSQEGDRAEKLF
TRBJ2-5	TRBV5-6	ASSWTPRGETQY
TRBJ2-7	TRBV15	ATSRGLAGGYEQY
TRBJ2-1	TRBV4-3	ASSQAPFGESYNEQF
TRBJ1-1	TRBV14	ASSNHQQGPEAF
TRBJ1-1	TRBV28	ASSPSTQGENTEAF
TRBJ2-1	TRBV5-1	ASSSAGNEQF
TRBJ1-2	TRBV4-1	ASSQGWTASVGYGYT
TRBJ1-1	TRBV5-6	ASSIPGLEAF
TRBJ1-2	TRBV27	ASSLKGFGQGNYGYT
TRBJ1-5	TRBV19	ASNTGTGGRQPQH
TRBJ2-1	TRBV7-2	ASSWLGGGYNEQF
TRBJ2-4	TRBV9	ASSGPGGSSIQY
TRBJ2-7	TRBV7-9	ASSLDGASYEQY
TRBJ1-1	TRBV19	ASRHRGYNTEAF
TRBJ2-1	TRBV7-9	AIEVLANEQF
TRBJ2-1	TRBV10-1	ASSLAGASEQF
TRBJ2-3	TRBV28	ASRLRRLGTDTQY
TRBJ2-7	TRBV19	ASSRSLSSYEQY
TRBJ2-2	TRBV4-3	ASSNYRGGSGELF
TRBJ2-7	TRBV5-1	ASSSKGTGGSYEQY
TRBJ2-2	TRBV30	AWSVLGSGGTGELF
TRBJ2-1	TRBV7-3	ASSLSLAGGPAYEQF
TRBJ1-4	TRBV4-2	ASTPGTGAEKLF
TRBJ2-6	TRBV4-3	ASSQEEGSGANVLT
TRBJ2-7	TRBV27	ASSFRLAGGVGYEQY